This TCR beta chain was captured in a study of T cells in localized non-small cell lung cancer. Study findings and constraints: A median of about 58 of the top 100 tumor clones appeared in adjacent lung, which was paired and uninvolved. An association was observed between higher blood T cell density and longer overall survival. The greatest T cell clonality was found in uninvolved adjacent lung (higher than in tumor).

The assay was immunoSEQ multiplex PCR, and TCRdb's table has in-frame clones only and misses some. In the table there are under 50,000 clones, about 88% of which are singletons. Trimming stripped 3 bases from V and 5 bases from J, with 9 bases between. CDR3 length equals 12 residues. Germline assignment: CDR1 SGHRS and CDR2 YFSETQ. A note on this clone: As yet, its antigen is unknown.

The input for sequencing was PBMCs, taken before any cancer treatment. The J gene is TRBJ2-7, the V gene TRBV5-1; possibly TRBD1 for D (6 bases). This TCR was sampled from a man aged 35-75 years with stage II lung adenocarcinoma. CDR3 nucleotide sequence: TGCGCCAGCAGCTCGTCAGGGGACGAGCAGTACTTC. It translates to CASSSSGDEQYF.